The 20 T cell receptor beta chains in this list originate from one sample, sequenced in a study of T-cell reconstitution after alpha-beta-depleted transplantation in children. A library of TCRbeta sequences, prepared with unique molecular identifiers, was generated. TCRdb passed the PCR reads through MiXCR, listing each CDR3 protein once. The sample lists about 460,000 distinct CDR3 sequences, 10% to 13% occurring once. Sample: PBMCs, taken before TCRalphabeta/CD19-depleted stem cell transplant. The receptors here all came from a child aged 2-9 years with inherited bone marrow failure, due to receive a stem cell transplant.

Ten or more counts support this clonotype. The CDR3, as DNA: TGTGCCAGCAGTTTCGAGGCGTACGAGCAGTACTTC. Its translation: CASSFEAYEQYF. This rearrangement joins TRBV12-3 or TRBV12-4 to TRBJ2-7; no clear D gene. The CDR3 length is 12 residues. Trimming took off 3 bases at V and 4 bases at J, with 7 bases between the two ends.

This clonotype was seen ten or more times. The rearrangement joins TRBV29-1 to TRBJ2-1, with D possibly being TRBD2 (5 bases). The length of the CDR3 is 16 residues. The germline V gene has CDR1 SQVTM and CDR2 ANQGSEA. Trimming removed 1 base from V and 4 bases from J, with 17 bases in between. CDR3 sequence (DNA): TGCAGCGTTGAAGGAGGGCCGGGCCCCGCATACAATGAGCAGTTCTTC. This sequence encodes CSVEGGPGPAYNEQFF.

This chain uses TRBV5-2 with TRBJ1-5; the table's D call, TRBD1, was not checked against the DNA. TRBV5-2 is a pseudogene segment. The CDR3 has 18 amino acids. The CDR3 coding sequence is TGTGCCAGGGGCTCGGGGCACCTACTAAGGGAGAGCAATCAGCCCCAGCATTTT. It translates to CARGSGHLLRESNQPQHF.

The chain combines TRBV7-6 with TRBJ2-5; D not resolved. The V end lost 5 bases, the J end lost 4 bases, and 11 bases lay between the germline ends. The CDR3 spans 13 residues. CDR1 and CDR2 (germline): SGHVS, FNYEAQ. The CDR3 DNA sequence: TGTGCCAGCAGCCACGATGGGGTAGAGACCCAGTACTTC. Residues: CASSHDGVETQYF.

This clonotype was recorded at least ten times. V usage is TRBV4-1 and J usage is TRBJ2-5; D is perhaps TRBD2 (6 bases). The CDR3 has 15 amino acids. Between the trimmed V and J ends, which lost 6 bases and 3 bases, there was a span of 17 bases. Germline CDR1 is MGHRA and CDR2 is YSYEKL. The chain's CDR3 is CASSRAGTGEETQYF. The CDR3, as DNA: TGCGCCAGCAGTCGGGCCGGGACGGGAGAAGAGACCCAGTACTTC.

The table lists this clonotype with many counts. This chain joins TRBV11-2 and TRBJ2-3, with unresolved D. V was clipped by 5 bases and J by 2 bases, with 8 bases between them. The CDR3 contains 13 residues. Germline V gene data show CDR1 as SGHAT and CDR2 as FQNNGV. CDR3 bases: TGTGCCAGCAGCCCCTCTAACACAGATACGCAGTATTTT. Amino acid sequence: CASSPSNTDTQYF.

This clonotype showed up many times. V usage is TRBV29-1 and J usage is TRBJ2-7, with TRBD2 identical over 8 bases. This CDR3 region has 13 residues. Germline CDR1 is SQVTM and CDR2 is ANQGSEA. Losses at the gene ends were 6 bases for V and 7 bases for J; bases not matched to a gene: 11. The CDR3 here is CSVARGGTGEQYF. CDR3 nucleotide sequence: TGCAGCGTCGCCCGCGGGGGGACGGGGGAGCAGTACTTC.

The chain combines TRBV6-2 or TRBV6-3 with TRBJ2-6; 7 bases are a match to TRBD1. V trimming: 5 bases; J trimming: 3 bases; junction bases outside the gene matches: 7. The length of the CDR3 is 16 residues. Germline CDR1 MNHEY, CDR2 SVGEGT. This chain's CDR3 is CASSKLTGYGANVLTF. The CDR3 DNA reads TGTGCCAGCAGTAAGCTGACAGGGTATGGGGCCAACGTCCTGACTTTC.

At least ten counts were recorded for this clonotype. This sequence joins TRBV24-1 and TRBJ2-1; D is unresolved. The CDR3 loop spans 13 amino acids. V lost 4 bases to trimming and J lost 8 bases, with 11 bases between them. Germline values: CDR1 KGHDR, CDR2 SFDVKD. The CDR3 is CATSDPPVDEQFF. CDR3 DNA: TGTGCCACCAGTGACCCCCCGGTGGATGAGCAGTTCTTC.

This clonotype was found many times. The chain recombines TRBV5-1 with TRBJ2-1, with D possibly being TRBD2 (6 bases). The CDR3 runs to 15 residues. Germline loops: CDR1 SGHRS, CDR2 YFSETQ. The V end was cut by 6 bases, the J end by 10 bases, with 23 bases between. DNA for the CDR3: TGCGCCAGCACCCGGGGGTTAGGTCGAGTTGACGAGCAGTTCTTC. This encodes CASTRGLGRVDEQFF.

Many counts were recorded for this clonotype. The chain uses TRBV10-3 and TRBJ1-2, with 8 bases matching TRBD1. After removal of 5 bases from V and 0 bases from J, the junction contained 5 bases not matched to a gene. The CDR3 is 15 residues long. CDR1 and CDR2 from the germline V gene are ENHRY and SYGVKD. This CDR3 is CAISRTGPANYGYTF. The DNA of the CDR3 is TGTGCCATCAGTCGGACAGGGCCAGCTAACTATGGCTACACCTTC.

This clonotype appeared many times. V gene TRBV4-3 combines with J gene TRBJ2-6; the D is unclear. The CDR3 runs 17 residues. V was pared by 1 base and J by 4 bases, with 14 bases between. Germline V gives CDR1 LGHNA, CDR2 YSLEER. CDR3 coding DNA: TGCGCCAGCAGCCAAGGGGCCTTGGCCCCAGGGGCCAACGTCCTGACTTTC. It codes for CASSQGALAPGANVLTF.

Comments on this clonotype: A much bigger clone sits one base away, suggesting this may be a read error. CDR3 nucleotides: TGTGCCAGCAATTCCGGGACAAGGGCCTACGAGCAGTACTTC. Amino acids: CASNSGTRAYEQYF. The chain uses TRBV19 and TRBJ2-7; D perhaps matches TRBD1 (6 bases). V gave up 9 bases and J gave up 2 bases, with 17 bases separating them. Germline V lookup: CDR1 LNHDA, CDR2 SQIVND (reference sequence). This CDR3 has 14 residues.

The V gene is TRBV28, the J gene TRBJ2-3; tentatively, D is TRBD1 or TRBD2 (5 bases each). V was clipped by 1 base and J by 6 bases, with 20 bases between them. Germline loops: CDR1 MDHEN, CDR2 SYDVKM. This CDR3 comprises 17 residues. Here the CDR3 reads CASSLYQGGFVVDTQYF. In DNA, the CDR3 is TGTGCCAGCAGTTTATACCAGGGCGGGTTCGTTGTGGATACGCAGTATTTT.

Notes on this clonotype: A much larger clone lies one base from this, so it may be a read error. The chain joins TRBV12-3 or TRBV12-4 to TRBJ2-1; D might be TRBD2 (6 bases). CDR3 length: 14 amino acids. The V and J ends lost 5 bases and 12 bases respectively, with 20 bases between them. The DNA for the CDR3 is TGTGCCAGCAGTCCGCGGGACGGGAAAGGTGGGCAGTTCTTC. Protein: CASSPRDGKGGQFF.

J is TRBJ1-2 and V is TRBV30; D perhaps matches TRBD1 (6 bases). Trimming removed 5 bases from V and 8 bases from J, with 21 bases in between. Per the germline V gene, CDR1 is GTSNPN and CDR2 is SVGIG (reference sequence). This CDR3 is built from 14 residues. CDR3 amino acids: CAWGRTGSRDGYTF. In DNA, the CDR3 is TGTGCCTGGGGTAGAACAGGGTCACGCGACGGCTACACCTTC.

This clonotype has just a few counts. The chain employs TRBV5-6 and TRBJ2-2; the match to TRBD2 covers 9 bases. J was trimmed by 3 bases and V by 3 bases; bases with no gene match: 6. This CDR3 has 16 amino acids. Looked up from germline, CDR1 is SGHDT and CDR2 is YYEEEE. The DNA of the CDR3 is TGTGCCAGCAGCTCGCGGGAGGGCCGGTACACCGGGGAGCTGTTTTTT. Protein product: CASSSREGRYTGELFF.

The V and J genes are TRBV7-8 and TRBJ1-4; unclear D gene. This CDR3 spans 14 amino acids. Trimming pared 0 bases from V and 8 bases from J, leaving 10 bases between. CDR1 is SGHVS, CDR2 FQNEAQ, per germline. CDR3 loop: CASSLAGVGEKLFF. The CDR3 DNA is TGTGCCAGCAGCTTAGCTGGGGTGGGGGAAAAACTGTTTTTT.

The chain combines TRBV30 with TRBJ2-1; 11 nucleotides agree with TRBD2. V gave up 0 bases and J gave up 6 bases; unmatched junction bases: 1. This CDR3 comprises 14 residues. Germline V CDR1 and CDR2: GTSNPN, SVGIG (reference sequence). The CDR3: CAWSVLAGVNEQFF. CDR3 nucleotides: TGTGCCTGGAGTGTACTAGCGGGAGTCAATGAGCAGTTCTTC.

This clonotype was recorded at least ten times. The chain joins TRBV5-1 to TRBJ2-1; 7 bases fit TRBD1. CDR1 and CDR2 from the germline V gene are SGHRS and YFSETQ. The CDR3 is 16 residues long. Trimming took 0 bases from V and 4 from J; bases not matched to a gene: 7. The CDR3 reads CASSLATGAIYNEQFF. The CDR3 region has the DNA TGCGCCAGCAGCTTGGCCACAGGGGCGATATACAATGAGCAGTTCTTC.